The rows below give T cell receptor beta chains drawn from one sample of a study of human T cells and chemical hapten exposure. Using its own MiXCR run on the RACE reads, TCRdb lists one record per CDR3 protein. The sample shows fewer than 300,000 distinct CDR3 sequences, roughly 7.7% of them seen only once. Sequenced here: whole blood, sampled in connection with sensitization to the hapten diphenylcyclopropenone (DPC). The receptor set was obtained from a man between 18 and 35 years old with alopecia areata. Some clones in this sample may be carry-over from other donors' samples. CDR3s include the opening cysteine and the closing phenylalanine or tryptophan. D genes are given only for firm matches. Where a row states a size, it is once, few, many or the class of an expanded clone; other rows omit it.

CSARAHYRDNLALNQPQHF	TGCAGTGCTAGAGCCCACTACCGGGACAATCTCGCTCTTAATCAGCCCCAGCATTTT	NA	19	NA	TRBV20-1	TRBJ1-5
CASLRQYTEAFF	TGTGCCAGCCTTAGACAGTACACTGAAGCTTTCTTT	NA	12	NA	TRBV6-1	TRBJ1-1
CSAIGDRYEAFF	TGCAGTGCGATTGGGGACAGGTATGAAGCTTTCTTT	few	12	TRBD1	TRBV20-1	TRBJ1-1
CASSFRDRFYGYTF	TGTGCCAGCAGTTTTCGGGACCGTTTCTATGGCTACACCTTC	few	14	NA	TRBV27	TRBJ1-2
CASSHLRDSIGYTF	TGTGCCAGCAGCCATCTAAGGGACAGCATCGGCTACACCTTC	few	14	TRBD1	TRBV3-1	TRBJ1-2
CASSLNLPLGQPQHF	TGTGCCAGCAGTTTAAACCTGCCACTCGGGCAGCCCCAGCATTTT	few	15	NA	TRBV12-3/TRBV12-4	TRBJ1-5
CASSLRTPTWGYGYTF	TGTGCCAGCAGTTTAAGGACACCTACCTGGGGCTATGGCTACACCTTC	many	16	NA	TRBV28	TRBJ1-2
CASSLRLAGGPGDTQYF	TGTGCCAGCAGTTTAAGGCTAGCGGGGGGGCCCGGAGATACGCAGTATTTT	few	17	TRBD2	TRBV7-2	TRBJ2-3
CASSLGFFSNQPQHF	TGTGCCAGCAGTTTAGGTTTCTTTTCCAATCAGCCCCAGCATTTT	many	15	NA	TRBV12-3/TRBV12-4	TRBJ1-5
CASSVAGGTGELFF	TGTGCCAGCAGCGTAGCTGGGGGAACCGGGGAGCTGTTTTTT	few	14	NA	TRBV9	TRBJ2-2
CASSAPPTGHPSNTEAFF	TGTGCCAGCAGCGCCCCCCCGACGGGACACCCGTCGAACACTGAAGCTTTCTTT	many	18	NA	TRBV7-8	TRBJ1-1
CSAPVAGGLGDTQYF	TGCAGTGCCCCCGTAGCGGGGGGGCTTGGAGATACGCAGTATTTT	few	15	TRBD2	TRBV20-1	TRBJ2-3
CASSLGNRADTQYF	TGTGCCAGCAGCTTAGGCAACAGAGCAGATACGCAGTATTTT	few	14	NA	TRBV7-2	TRBJ2-3
CATENRGSLGTEAFF	TGTGCCACAGAGAATCGCGGCAGTTTGGGCACTGAAGCTTTCTTT	many	15	NA	TRBV10-3	TRBJ1-1
CASSLIPGQGPGELFF	TGTGCCAGCAGCCTCATCCCGGGACAGGGGCCCGGGGAGCTGTTTTTT	few	16	TRBD1	TRBV27	TRBJ2-2
CASSSSEREQTQYF	TGTGCCAGCAGCTCTAGCGAAAGGGAGCAGACCCAGTACTTC	few	14	NA	TRBV7-9	TRBJ2-5